The 15 T cell receptor beta chains presented below share a single source sample, sequenced in a study of blood T cell repertoires in COVID-19. Sequencing used immunoSEQ multiplex PCR; TCRdb keeps in-frame clones, though not all of them. There are 250,000 or so clones in the sample; approximately 80% occur only once, and around 8.9% lies in the top ten. Specimen: peripheral blood. The receptor set was obtained from a man older than 75 with acute or convalescent COVID-19.

The chain has TRBV6-5 and TRBJ2-3; D might be TRBD2 (5 bases). This CDR3 is built from 15 residues. V gave up 6 bases and J gave up 6 bases, with 19 bases separating them. The germline V gene encodes CDR1 MNHEY and CDR2 SVGAGI. The CDR3 coding sequence is TGTGCCAGCAGAACTGAGAGACTACGTAAGGATACGCAGTATTTT. It is translated as CASRTERLRKDTQYF.

This chain links TRBV7-9 with TRBJ2-3; 7 positions agree with TRBD2. The V gene's germline CDR1 is SEHNR and CDR2 FQNEAQ (reference sequence). The CDR3 has 13 amino acids. J lost 1 base, V lost 7 bases, and 2 bases had no gene match. The CDR3 DNA reads TGTGCCAGCACGCGGGAGCGCACAGATACGCAGTATTTT. Residues: CASTRERTDTQYF.

This chain uses TRBV11-2 with TRBJ2-7; 8 nucleotides match TRBD1. CDR3 length equals 14 residues. J gave up 4 bases and V 6 bases, and 8 bases lay outside the gene matches. The germline V gene encodes CDR1 SGHAT and CDR2 FQNNGV. The CDR3 DNA sequence: TGTGCCAGCAGTAGAGAGGGGACAGGTTACGAGCAGTACTTC. It specifies CASSREGTGYEQYF.

A single count supports this clone. The chain recombines TRBV6-5 with TRBJ1-1; tentative D call: TRBD1 (6 bases). V was cut by 7 bases and J by 4 bases, with 13 bases left in between. Germline CDR1 MNHEY, CDR2 SVGAGI. CDR3 size: 13 residues. The CDR3 region has the DNA TGTGCCAGCACCGCAGGACAGCTCACTGAAGCTTTCTTT. As protein: CASTAGQLTEAFF.

The chain has TRBV27 and TRBJ1-5; D is perhaps TRBD1 (6 bases). V was cut by 2 bases and J by 2 bases, with 10 bases left in between. The CDR3 runs 15 residues. Germline CDR1 and CDR2: MNHEY and SMNVEV (reference sequence). The CDR3 is CASSLVSGGNQPQHF. Written as DNA, the CDR3 is TGTGCCAGCAGTTTAGTGTCAGGGGGCAATCAGCCCCAGCATTTT.

This chain connects TRBV5-6 to TRBJ2-7; TRBD2 is a possible D gene (6 bases). Germline V gives CDR1 SGHDT, CDR2 YYEEEE. This CDR3 contains 15 residues. The ends were cut back, 6 bases at V and 0 bases at J, with 16 bases in the middle. Here the CDR3 DNA reads TGTGCCAGCATCCCCGGGGGAGAAAGCTCCTACGAGCAGTACTTC. Amino acids: CASIPGGESSYEQYF. The variable domain in full, completed from reference TRBV5-6 and TRBJ2-7, reads DAGVTQSPTHLIKTRGQQVTLRCSPKSGHDTVSWYQQALGQGPQFIFQYYEEEERQRGNFPDRFSGHQFPNYSSELNVNALLLGDSALYLCASIPGGESSYEQYFGPGTRLTVT.

The rearrangement uses TRBV5-4 and TRBJ2-5, with 10 bases aligning to TRBD1. The CDR3 loop spans 16 amino acids. The ends lost 1 base at V and 4 bases at J; junction bases unmatched: 7. CDR1 and CDR2 from the germline V gene are SGHNT and YYREEE (reference sequence). The CDR3 bases are TGTGCCAGCAGCTTGCCGGGGGACAGGGGCTTAGAGACCCAGTACTTC. Residues: CASSLPGDRGLETQYF.

J is TRBJ2-3 and V is TRBV6-2 or TRBV6-3; 11 bases map to TRBD2. J was trimmed by 0 bases and V by 4 bases; bases with no gene match: 9. CDR1 and CDR2 from the germline V gene are MNHEY and SVGEGT. CDR3 length equals 18 residues. CDR3 sequence: CASSSRGLAATSTDTQYF. CDR3 in DNA: TGTGCCAGCAGTTCTCGGGGACTAGCGGCCACTAGCACAGATACGCAGTATTTT.

J is TRBJ2-3 and V is TRBV27; D unresolved. The CDR3 contains 11 residues. CDR1 and CDR2 (germline): MNHEY, SMNVEV (reference sequence). V was clipped by 6 bases and J by 5 bases, with 6 bases between them. CDR3 sequence: CASSSLDTQYF. CDR3 sequence (DNA): TGTGCCAGCAGCTCCTTAGATACGCAGTATTTT.

The chain uses TRBV4-1 and TRBJ2-1; D is possibly TRBD1 (5 bases). Trimming shortened V by 4 bases and J by 5 bases, and 21 bases separated the two germline ends. Germline CDR1 and CDR2: MGHRA and YSYEKL. This CDR3 contains 17 residues. CDR3 protein: CASSLSSQMTVNNEQFF. CDR3 DNA sequence: TGCGCCAGCAGCCTGTCCTCCCAAATGACAGTCAACAATGAGCAGTTCTTC.

The chain has TRBV5-4 and TRBJ2-6, with TRBD1 matching 10 bases. Germline assignment: CDR1 SGHNT and CDR2 YYREEE (reference sequence). V was clipped by 3 bases and J by 0 bases; unmatched bases: 6. The CDR3 is made up of 18 amino acids. The CDR3 loop reads CASSSPTGGRSGANVLTF. The CDR3 nucleotides read TGTGCCAGCAGCTCCCCGACAGGGGGCCGCTCTGGGGCCAACGTCCTGACTTTC.

The rearrangement links TRBV6-5 to TRBJ1-6, with 7 positions matching TRBD1. CDR1 and CDR2 (germline): MNHEY, SVGAGI. V lost 6 bases to trimming and J lost 8 bases; unmatched junction nucleotides: 10. CDR3 length: 15 residues. The CDR3 coding sequence is TGTGCCAGCAGGGAGGGACAGCTGGTATATTCACCCCTCCACTTT. Protein product: CASREGQLVYSPLHF.

This clone was picked up one time. The J gene is TRBJ2-5, the V gene TRBV5-5; D might be TRBD2 (5 bases). The germline gives CDR1 SGHKS, CDR2 YYEKEE (reference sequence). V was pared by 1 base and J by 2 bases, with 6 bases between. The CDR3 has 13 amino acids. CDR3 sequence (DNA): TGTGCCAGCAGCTTGCCGGGACAAGAGACCCAGTACTTC. Translating it yields CASSLPGQETQYF.

V gene TRBV5-5 combines with J gene TRBJ2-1; unclear D gene. Per the germline V gene, CDR1 is SGHKS and CDR2 is YYEKEE (reference sequence). The CDR3 runs 17 residues. V dropped 4 bases and J dropped 15 bases, with 32 bases sitting between them. CDR3 protein: CASSPSVVWIAGKLPFF. In DNA form, the CDR3 reads TGTGCCAGCAGCCCCTCGGTTGTCTGGATTGCAGGAAAGTTGCCGTTCTTC. Variable domain in full (rest from reference TRBV5-5 and TRBJ2-1): DAGVTQSPTHLIKTRGQQVTLRCSPISGHKSVSWYQQVLGQGPQFIFQYYEKEERGRGNFPDRFSARQFPNYSSELNVNALLLGDSALYLCASSPSVVWIAGKLPFFGPGTRLTVL.

The chain carries TRBV19 and TRBJ2-1; TRBD1 matches at 7 bases. The CDR3 is 14 residues long. Germline CDR1 LNHDA, CDR2 SQIVND (reference sequence). Trimming took 5 bases from V and 5 from J; bases not matched to a gene: 6. CDR3 residues: CASSPRTGHNEQFF. DNA of the CDR3: TGTGCCAGTAGTCCCCGGACAGGACACAATGAGCAGTTCTTC.